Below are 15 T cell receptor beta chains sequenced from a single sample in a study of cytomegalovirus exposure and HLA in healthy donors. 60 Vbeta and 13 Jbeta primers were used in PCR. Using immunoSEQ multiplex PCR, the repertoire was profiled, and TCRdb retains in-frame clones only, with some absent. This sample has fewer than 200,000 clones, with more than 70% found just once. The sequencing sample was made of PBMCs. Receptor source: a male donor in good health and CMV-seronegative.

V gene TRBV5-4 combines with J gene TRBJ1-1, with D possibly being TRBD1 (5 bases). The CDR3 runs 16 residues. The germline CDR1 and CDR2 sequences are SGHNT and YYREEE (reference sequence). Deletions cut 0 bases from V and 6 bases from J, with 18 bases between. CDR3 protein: CASSLAGGAGNAEAFF. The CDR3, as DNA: TGTGCCAGCAGCTTGGCTGGGGGAGCGGGCAACGCTGAAGCTTTCTTT.

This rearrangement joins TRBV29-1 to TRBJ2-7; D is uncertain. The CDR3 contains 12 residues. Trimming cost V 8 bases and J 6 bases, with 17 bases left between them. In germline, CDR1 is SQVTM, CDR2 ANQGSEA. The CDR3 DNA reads TGCAGCCCCGGTGGTGACTCCATCGAGCAGTACTTC. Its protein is CSPGGDSIEQYF.

The CDR3: CASSPTSGNTGELFF. CDR3 in DNA: TGTGCCAGCTCACCGACTAGCGGGAACACCGGGGAGCTGTTTTTT. The chain recombines TRBV18 with TRBJ2-2; the match to TRBD2 covers 9 bases. Per the germline V gene, CDR1 is KGHSH and CDR2 is LQKENI. V gave up 3 bases and J gave up 1 base; unmatched junction bases: 0. The CDR3 is made up of 15 amino acids.

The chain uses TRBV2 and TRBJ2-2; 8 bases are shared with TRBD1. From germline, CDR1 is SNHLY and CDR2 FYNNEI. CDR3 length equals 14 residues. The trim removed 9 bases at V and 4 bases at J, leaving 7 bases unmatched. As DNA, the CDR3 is TGTGCCAGGTCAGGGGGCCGGGGCACCGGGGAGCTGTTTTTT. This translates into CARSGGRGTGELFF.

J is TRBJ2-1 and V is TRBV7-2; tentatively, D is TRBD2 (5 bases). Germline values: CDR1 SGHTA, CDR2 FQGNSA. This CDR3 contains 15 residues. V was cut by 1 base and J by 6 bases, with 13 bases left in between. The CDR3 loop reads CASSLVLGRGNEQFF. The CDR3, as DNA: TGTGCCAGCAGCTTAGTCTTAGGACGGGGCAATGAGCAGTTCTTC.

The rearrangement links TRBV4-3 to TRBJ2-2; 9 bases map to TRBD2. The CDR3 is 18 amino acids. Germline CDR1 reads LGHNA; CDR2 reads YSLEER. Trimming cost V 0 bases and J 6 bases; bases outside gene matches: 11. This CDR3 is CASSQDHGGLALAGELFF. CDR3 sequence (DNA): TGCGCCAGCAGCCAAGATCACGGGGGACTAGCCTTGGCCGGGGAGCTGTTTTTT.

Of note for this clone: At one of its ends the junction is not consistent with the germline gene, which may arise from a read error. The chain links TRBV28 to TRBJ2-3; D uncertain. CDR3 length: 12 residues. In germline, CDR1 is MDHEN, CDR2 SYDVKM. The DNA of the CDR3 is TGTGCCAGCATGGTCAGCCCGAAAGACTTCGAATTT. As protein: CASMVSPKDFEF. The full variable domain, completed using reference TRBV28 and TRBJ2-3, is DVKVTQSSRYLVKRTGEKVFLECVQDMDHENMFWYRQDPGLGLRLIYFSYDVKMKEKGDIPEGYSVSREKKERFSLILESASTNQTSMYLCASMVSPKDFEFGPGTRLTVL.

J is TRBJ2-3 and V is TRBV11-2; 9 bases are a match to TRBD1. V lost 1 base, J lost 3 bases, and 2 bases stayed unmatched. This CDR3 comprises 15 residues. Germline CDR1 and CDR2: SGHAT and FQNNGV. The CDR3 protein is CASSLGTGATDTQYF. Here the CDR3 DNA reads TGTGCCAGCAGCTTAGGGACAGGGGCAACAGATACGCAGTATTTT.

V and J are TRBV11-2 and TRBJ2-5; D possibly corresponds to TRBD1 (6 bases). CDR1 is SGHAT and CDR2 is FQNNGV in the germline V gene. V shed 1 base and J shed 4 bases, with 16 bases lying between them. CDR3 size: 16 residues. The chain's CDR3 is CASSLGRRGQPETQYF. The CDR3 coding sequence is TGTGCCAGCAGCTTAGGGCGTAGAGGACAGCCAGAGACCCAGTACTTC.

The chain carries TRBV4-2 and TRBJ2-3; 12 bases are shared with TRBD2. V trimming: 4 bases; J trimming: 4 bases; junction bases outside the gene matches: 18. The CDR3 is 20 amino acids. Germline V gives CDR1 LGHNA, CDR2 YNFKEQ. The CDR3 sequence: CASSLGLAGTPGSGSDTQYF. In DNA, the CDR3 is TGTGCCAGCAGCCTTGGACTAGCGGGGACACCCGGGAGTGGTTCAGATACGCAGTATTTT.

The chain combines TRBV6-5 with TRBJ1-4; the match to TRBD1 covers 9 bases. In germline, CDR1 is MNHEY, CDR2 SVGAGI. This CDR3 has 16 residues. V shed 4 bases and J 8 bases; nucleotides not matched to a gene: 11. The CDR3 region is CASSSRPGQGIEKLFF. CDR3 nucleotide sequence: TGTGCCAGCAGTTCCCGCCCTGGACAGGGGATAGAAAAACTGTTTTTT.

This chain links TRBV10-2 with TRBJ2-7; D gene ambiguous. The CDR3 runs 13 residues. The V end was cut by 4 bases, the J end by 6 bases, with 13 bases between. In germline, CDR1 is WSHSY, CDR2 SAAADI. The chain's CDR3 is CASSVPSILEQYF. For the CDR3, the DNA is TGCGCCAGCAGTGTTCCCTCTATACTCGAGCAGTACTTC.

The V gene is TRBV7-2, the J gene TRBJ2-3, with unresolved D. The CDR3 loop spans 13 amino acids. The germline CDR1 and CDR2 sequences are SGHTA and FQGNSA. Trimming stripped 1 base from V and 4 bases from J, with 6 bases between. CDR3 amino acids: CASSLGSADTQYF. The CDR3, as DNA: TGTGCCAGCAGCTTAGGGAGCGCAGATACGCAGTATTTT.

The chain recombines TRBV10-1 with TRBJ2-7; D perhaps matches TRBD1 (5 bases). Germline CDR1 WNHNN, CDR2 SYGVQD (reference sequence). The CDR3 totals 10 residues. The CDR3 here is CASSESQERV. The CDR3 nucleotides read TGCGCCAGCAGTGAGTCACAGGAAAGGGTC.

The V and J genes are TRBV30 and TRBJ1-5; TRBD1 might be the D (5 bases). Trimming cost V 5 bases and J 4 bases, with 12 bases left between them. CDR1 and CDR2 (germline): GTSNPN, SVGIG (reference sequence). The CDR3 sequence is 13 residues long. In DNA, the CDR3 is TGTGCCTGGGGGGCAGGGATGAATCAGCCCCAGCATTTT. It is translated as CAWGAGMNQPQHF.